These 18 T cell receptor beta chains share one sample of origin, sequenced in a study of molecular identifiers for immune sequencing clone quantification. TCRdb recomputed calls from the PCR reads with MiXCR, one row per CDR3 protein. The data show about half a million distinct CDR3 sequences, with around 23% seen just once and roughly 0.77% held by the top ten. The specimen sequenced was naive CD8+ T cells from blood, with Jurkat cell RNA spiked in. The subset here: FACS-sorted CD8+CD4-CCR7+CD45RA+ naive T cells. The receptors were sampled from a human donor in good health. Some libraries in this study had Jurkat cell RNA spiked in.

The sample holds many counts of this clonotype. The chain recombines TRBV6-5 with TRBJ2-3; 9 bases match TRBD2. The V gene's germline CDR1 is MNHEY and CDR2 SVGAGI. V gave up 1 base and J gave up 4 bases; unmatched junction bases: 6. The CDR3 loop spans 16 amino acids. As DNA, the CDR3 is TGTGCCAGCAGTTACTTGGCGGGGGGGCCACCAGATACGCAGTATTTT. It yields the protein CASSYLAGGPPDTQYF.

The V call is TRBV10-3, the J call TRBJ2-3, with 9 bases aligning to TRBD2. The J segment lost 2 bases and the V segment lost 6 bases, leaving 9 bases of the junction unmatched. In germline, CDR1 is ENHRY, CDR2 SYGVKD. CDR3 length equals 16 residues. Here the CDR3 reads CAIRDSSGRATDTQYF. The DNA for the CDR3 is TGTGCCATCAGGGACAGTAGCGGGAGAGCCACAGATACGCAGTATTTT.

The chain combines TRBV9 with TRBJ2-7, with D possibly called TRBD1 or TRBD2 (5 bases each). V dropped 3 bases and J dropped 3 bases, with 25 bases sitting between them. This CDR3 spans 18 amino acids. Germline CDR1 and CDR2: SGDLS and YYNGEE. This CDR3 reads CASSASDGAGLGIYEQYF. DNA of the CDR3: TGTGCCAGCAGCGCCAGCGACGGGGCCGGCCTCGGGATCTACGAGCAGTACTTC.

CDR3 in amino acids: CASSGRNYEQYF. CDR3 coding DNA: TGTGCCAGCAGCGGACGGAATTACGAGCAGTACTTC. J is TRBJ2-7 and V is TRBV7-9, with no clear D. The V and J ends lost 5 bases and 4 bases respectively, with 9 bases between them. Germline CDR1 SEHNR, CDR2 FQNEAQ (reference sequence). CDR3 length: 12 amino acids.

The chain has TRBV10-3 and TRBJ2-3; 8 bases are shared with TRBD1. CDR3 length equals 13 residues. Germline CDR1 is ENHRY and CDR2 is SYGVKD. Unmatched junction bases numbered 3, after V lost 7 bases and J lost 3 bases. DNA of the CDR3: TGTGCCATCACTACAGGGGGGACAGATACGCAGTATTTT. Amino acids: CAITTGGTDTQYF.

The table lists this clonotype with a few counts. The chain employs TRBV7-2 and TRBJ2-7; TRBD1 agrees at 7 bases. Germline trimming cut 1 base from V and 3 bases from J; bases unmatched to any gene: 3. The germline V gene has CDR1 SGHTA and CDR2 FQGNSA. The CDR3 consists of 14 residues. The CDR3 sequence: CASSLVGDSYEQYF. Here the CDR3 DNA reads TGTGCCAGCAGCTTAGTAGGGGACAGCTACGAGCAGTACTTC.

This chain joins TRBV27 and TRBJ2-5, with 10 bases matching TRBD2. This CDR3 region has 17 residues. Germline V lookup: CDR1 MNHEY, CDR2 SMNVEV (reference sequence). The V segment lost 1 base and the J segment 2 bases; nucleotides outside the gene matches: 7. The CDR3 coding sequence is TGTGCCAGCAGTTTATATGGGACTAGCGCTAGTCAAGAGACCCAGTACTTC. It is translated as CASSLYGTSASQETQYF.

A remark on this clonotype: At one of its ends the junction is not consistent with the germline gene, which may arise from a read error. The chain links TRBV7-9 to TRBJ2-5, with TRBD2 as a possible D gene (7 bases). The germline gives CDR1 SEHNR, CDR2 FQNEAQ (reference sequence). This CDR3 contains 14 residues. The CDR3 is CASTRGGGQEPQYF. The CDR3, as DNA: TGTGCCAGCACGAGGGGGGGGGGTCAAGAGCCCCAGTACTTC.

The chain is built from TRBV20-1 and TRBJ2-7; 8 bases fit TRBD1. CDR3 length equals 12 residues. Germline lookup yields CDR1 DFQATT and CDR2 SNEGSKA (reference sequence). Losses at the gene ends were 6 bases for V and 4 bases for J; bases not matched to a gene: 5. Here the CDR3 reads CSAWTGSYEQYF. Here the CDR3 DNA reads TGCAGTGCATGGACAGGGTCTTACGAGCAGTACTTC.

The chain couples TRBV14 to TRBJ2-7; a possible D gene is TRBD1 (5 bases). Trimming took off 3 bases at V and 6 bases at J, with 15 bases between the two ends. Germline V gene sequence: CDR1 SGHDN, CDR2 FVKESK. The CDR3 is 14 residues long. The CDR3 bases are TGTGCCAGCAGCCATTTAGCAGGGCTAGTCGAGCAGTACTTC. It is translated as CASSHLAGLVEQYF.

This clonotype was seen a few times. The chain couples TRBV7-2 to TRBJ2-1; TRBD2 matches 16 bases. J gave up 16 bases and V 5 bases, and 8 bases lay outside the gene matches. Germline lookup yields CDR1 SGHTA and CDR2 FQGNSA. The CDR3 spans 14 residues. This chain's CDR3 is CASSPGTSGGGDFF. The CDR3 DNA reads as TGTGCCAGCAGCCCAGGGACTAGCGGGGGGGGTGATTTCTTC.

There are a few counts of this clonotype. Compared with germline, one end of the junction differs, possibly owing to a read error. CDR3 nucleotide sequence: TGTGCCGCCAGCAGAGACCCGAGCGGACTATTATACCTTGTGGATACGCAGTATTTT. Amino acid sequence: CAASRDPSGLLYLVDTQYF. This chain joins TRBV15 and TRBJ2-3; D is possibly TRBD2 (6 bases). There are 19 residues in the CDR3. Germline loops: CDR1 LNHNV, CDR2 YYDKDF (reference sequence).

The chain is built from TRBV4-1 and TRBJ2-1; D uncertain. V was shortened by 0 bases and J by 0 bases, with 9 bases between the two germline ends. The length of the CDR3 is 16 residues. Germline CDR1 reads MGHRA; CDR2 reads YSYEKL. The CDR3 sequence: CASSQEAAGSYNEQFF. The CDR3 coding sequence is TGCGCCAGCAGCCAAGAGGCAGCCGGCTCCTACAATGAGCAGTTCTTC.

This clonotype was counted at least ten times. The V and J genes are TRBV7-9 and TRBJ2-7; tentative D call: TRBD2 (6 bases). V was clipped by 5 bases and J by 0 bases, with 20 bases between them. Germline V gene data show CDR1 as SEHNR and CDR2 as FQNEAQ (reference sequence). The CDR3 is 17 amino acids. In DNA form, the CDR3 reads TGTGCCAGCAGCGGTGCATCGAGCGGGCTAAGCTCCTACGAGCAGTACTTC. This codes for CASSGASSGLSSYEQYF.

This rearrangement joins TRBV7-9 to TRBJ2-1, with TRBD1 matching 8 bases. V lost 4 bases to trimming and J lost 9 bases; unmatched junction nucleotides: 17. The CDR3 covers 17 residues. Germline CDR1 and CDR2: SEHNR and FQNEAQ (reference sequence). The CDR3 loop reads CASSYSSATGVLTEQFF. Here the CDR3 DNA reads TGTGCCAGCAGCTACAGTAGTGCGACAGGGGTTTTGACTGAGCAGTTCTTC. Filled out from reference TRBV7-9 and TRBJ2-1, the complete variable domain reads DTGVSQNPRHKITKRGQNVTFRCDPISEHNRLYWYRQTLGQGPEFLTYFQNEAQLEKSRLLSDRFSAERPKGSFSTLEIQRTEQGDSAMYLCASSYSSATGVLTEQFFGPGTRLTVL.

In its sample, this clonotype was seen many times. The chain couples TRBV7-9 to TRBJ2-7; the D gene is possibly TRBD1 (5 bases). Germline V gives CDR1 SEHNR, CDR2 FQNEAQ (reference sequence). CDR3 length: 16 residues. V dropped 5 bases and J dropped 0 bases, with 17 bases sitting between them. CDR3 sequence reads: CASSPKDTESSYEQYF. As DNA, the CDR3 is TGTGCCAGCAGCCCAAAGGACACCGAGAGCTCCTACGAGCAGTACTTC.

A note on this clonotype: A read error may be the cause here, since a much bigger clone is one base away. V gene TRBV15 combines with J gene TRBJ2-3; 10 nucleotides agree with TRBD2. The V segment lost 9 bases and the J segment 2 bases; nucleotides outside the gene matches: 11. This CDR3 has 16 amino acids. Germline lookup yields CDR1 LNHNV and CDR2 YYDKDF (reference sequence). CDR3 DNA: TGTGCCACGAGCGGGAGGGTCCCGAAAGACACAGATACGCAGTATTTT. It yields the protein CATSGRVPKDTDTQYF.

V is TRBV6-2 or TRBV6-3 and J is TRBJ1-5; D ambiguous. CDR1 is MNHEY, CDR2 SVGEGT, per germline. Trimming stripped 4 bases from V and 6 bases from J, with 13 bases between. CDR3 length: 14 residues. The CDR3, as DNA: TGTGCCAGCAGTTCGGGGTTGGCGGTTCAGCCCCAGCATTTT. It codes for CASSSGLAVQPQHF.